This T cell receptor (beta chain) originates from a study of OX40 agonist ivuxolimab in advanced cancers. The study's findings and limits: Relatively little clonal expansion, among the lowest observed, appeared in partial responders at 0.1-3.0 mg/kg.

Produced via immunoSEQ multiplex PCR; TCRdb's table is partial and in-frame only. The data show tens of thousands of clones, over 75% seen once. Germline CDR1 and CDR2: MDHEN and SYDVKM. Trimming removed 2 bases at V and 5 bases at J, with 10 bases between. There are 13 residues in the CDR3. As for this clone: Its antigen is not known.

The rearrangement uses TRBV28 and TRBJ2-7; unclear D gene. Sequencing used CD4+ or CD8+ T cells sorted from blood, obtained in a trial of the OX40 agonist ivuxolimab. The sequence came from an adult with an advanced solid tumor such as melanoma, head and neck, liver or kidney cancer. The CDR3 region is CASSLQVFDEQYF. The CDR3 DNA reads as TGTGCCAGCAGTTTACAGGTATTTGACGAGCAGTACTTC.